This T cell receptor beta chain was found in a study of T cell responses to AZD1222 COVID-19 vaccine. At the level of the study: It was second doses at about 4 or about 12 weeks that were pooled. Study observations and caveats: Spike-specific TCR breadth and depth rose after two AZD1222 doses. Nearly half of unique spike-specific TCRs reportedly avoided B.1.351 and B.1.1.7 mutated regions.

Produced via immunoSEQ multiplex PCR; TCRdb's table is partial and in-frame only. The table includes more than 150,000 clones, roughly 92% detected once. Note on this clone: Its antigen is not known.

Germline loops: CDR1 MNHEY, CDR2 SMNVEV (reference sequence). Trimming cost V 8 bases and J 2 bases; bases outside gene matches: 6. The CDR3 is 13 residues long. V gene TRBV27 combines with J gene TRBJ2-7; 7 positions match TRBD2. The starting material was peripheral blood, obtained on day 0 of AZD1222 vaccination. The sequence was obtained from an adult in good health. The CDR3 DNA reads TGTGCCAGCCCCCCTAGCGGCCCCTACGAGCAGTACTTC. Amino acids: CASPPSGPYEQYF.